The entry below describes one TCR beta chain. Sequenced by immunoSEQ multiplex PCR; TCRdb stores in-frame clones only, minus some. The data hold about 120,000 clones, with approximately 95% observed a single time. The sample comes from a study of control samples from healthy donors and cancer patients. The CDR3 is 14 amino acids. Germline V gene data show CDR1 as WSHSY and CDR2 as SAAADI. Trimming cost V 7 bases and J 0 bases, with 13 bases left between them. This receptor was obtained from a man aged 25-40 years in good health. This chain connects TRBV10-2 to TRBJ2-7; the D call may be TRBD1 or TRBD2 (5 bases each). Sequenced: blood. The CDR3 DNA reads as TGCGCCAGCAACCGGGGCTTGAGCTCCTACGAGCAGTACTTC. Amino acid sequence: CASNRGLSSYEQYF.